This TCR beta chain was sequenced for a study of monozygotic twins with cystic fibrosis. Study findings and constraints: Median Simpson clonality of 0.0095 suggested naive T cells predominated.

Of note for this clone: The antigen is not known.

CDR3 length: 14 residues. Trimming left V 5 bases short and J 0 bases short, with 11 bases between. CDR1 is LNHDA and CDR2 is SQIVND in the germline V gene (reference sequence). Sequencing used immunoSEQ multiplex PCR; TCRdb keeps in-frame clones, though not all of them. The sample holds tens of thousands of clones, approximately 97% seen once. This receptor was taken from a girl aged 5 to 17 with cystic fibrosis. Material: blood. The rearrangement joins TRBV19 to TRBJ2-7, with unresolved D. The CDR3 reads CASSFAASSYEQYF. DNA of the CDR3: TGTGCCAGTAGTTTTGCGGCGAGCTCCTACGAGCAGTACTTC. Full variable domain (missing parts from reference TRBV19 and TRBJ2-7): DGGITQSPKYLFRKEGQNVTLSCEQNLNHDAMYWYRQDPGQGLRLIYYSQIVNDFQKGDIAEGYSVSREKKESFPLTVTSAQKNPTAFYLCASSFAASSYEQYFGPGTRLTVT.